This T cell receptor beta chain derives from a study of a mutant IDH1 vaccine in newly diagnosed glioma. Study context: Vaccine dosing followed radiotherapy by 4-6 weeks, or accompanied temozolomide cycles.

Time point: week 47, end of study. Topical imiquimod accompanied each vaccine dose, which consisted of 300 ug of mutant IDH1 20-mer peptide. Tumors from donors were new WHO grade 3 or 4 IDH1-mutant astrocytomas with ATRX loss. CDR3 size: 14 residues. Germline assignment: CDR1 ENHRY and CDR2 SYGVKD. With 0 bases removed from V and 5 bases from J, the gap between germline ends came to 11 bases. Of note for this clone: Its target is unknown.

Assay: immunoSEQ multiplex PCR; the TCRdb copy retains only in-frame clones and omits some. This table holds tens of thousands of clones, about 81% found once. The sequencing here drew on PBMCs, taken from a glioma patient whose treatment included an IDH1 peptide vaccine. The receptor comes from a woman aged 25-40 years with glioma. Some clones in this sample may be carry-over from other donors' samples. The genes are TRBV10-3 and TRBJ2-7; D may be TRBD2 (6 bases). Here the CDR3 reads CAISESTRVNEQYF. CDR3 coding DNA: TGTGCCATCAGTGAGTCGACTAGGGTTAACGAGCAGTACTTC.